The clone carrying this TCR beta chain came up a few times. The data are from a study of T cells in Graves' hyperthyroidism and ophthalmopathy. Orbital computed tomography and thyroid ultrasound, together with serum TRAb and thyroxine and clinical symptoms, were used for diagnoses. The authors took PBMCs from roughly 10 ml fresh peripheral blood. Germline assignment: CDR1 SGHRS and CDR2 YFSETQ. CDR3 length equals 13 residues. Trimming left V 1 base short and J 5 bases short, with 9 bases between. TCR beta CDR3 region amplification was performed from RNA transcripts. Carried out on the TCR CDR3, a first-round RT-PCR used the HTBI primer set. TCRdb reanalysed the multiplex PCR reads using MiXCR and keeps one entry per CDR3 protein. The profile covers around 700,000 distinct CDR3 sequences, with about 17% appearing a single time and 15% to 20% taken by the ten largest.

This chain connects TRBV5-1 to TRBJ2-5; the D is unclear. The receptor was isolated from a woman between 50 and 59 years old with Graves' hyperthyroidism that later progressed to Graves' ophthalmopathy. The sequencing sample was made of blood. The CDR3 reads CASSLLLRETQYF. The CDR3 region has the DNA TGCGCCAGCAGCTTGTTACTGAGGGAGACCCAGTACTTC.